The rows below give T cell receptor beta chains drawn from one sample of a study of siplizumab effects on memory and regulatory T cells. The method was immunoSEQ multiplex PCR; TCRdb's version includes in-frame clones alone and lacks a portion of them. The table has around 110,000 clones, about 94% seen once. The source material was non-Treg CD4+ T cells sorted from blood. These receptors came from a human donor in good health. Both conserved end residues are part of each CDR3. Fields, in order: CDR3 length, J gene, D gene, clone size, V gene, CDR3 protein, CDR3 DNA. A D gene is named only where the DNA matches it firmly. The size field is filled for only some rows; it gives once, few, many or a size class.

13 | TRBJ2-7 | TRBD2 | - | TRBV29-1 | CSVDPAGTYEQYF | TGCAGCGTTGACCCAGCGGGAACCTACGAGCAGTACTTC
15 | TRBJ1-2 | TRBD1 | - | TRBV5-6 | CASSSTGTDLYGYTF | TGTGCCAGCAGTTCGACCGGGACAGACCTATATGGCTACACCTTC
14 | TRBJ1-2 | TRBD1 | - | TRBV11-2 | CASSLGQGGSGYTF | TGTGCCAGCAGCTTAGGACAGGGAGGGAGTGGCTACACCTTC
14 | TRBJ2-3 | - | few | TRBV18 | CASSPPVHTDTQYF | TGTGCCAGCTCACCACCGGTGCACACAGATACGCAGTATTTT
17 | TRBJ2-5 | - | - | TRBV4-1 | CASSHPRGTGDQETQYF | TGCGCCAGCAGCCACCCTCGAGGGACGGGAGACCAAGAGACCCAGTACTTC
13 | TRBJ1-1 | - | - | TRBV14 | CASSPRGGTEAFF | TGTGCCAGCAGCCCCCGAGGGGGGACTGAAGCTTTCTTT
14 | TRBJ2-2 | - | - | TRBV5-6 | CASSMGVGSGELFF | TGTGCCAGCAGCATGGGGGTCGGGTCCGGGGAGCTGTTTTTT
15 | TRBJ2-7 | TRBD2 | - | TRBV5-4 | CASSPTSGANYEQYF | TGTGCCAGCAGCCCGACTAGCGGGGCTAACTACGAGCAGTACTTC
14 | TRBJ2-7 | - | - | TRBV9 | CASSSHRVAYEQYF | TGTGCCAGCAGCTCGCACAGGGTAGCCTACGAGCAGTACTTC
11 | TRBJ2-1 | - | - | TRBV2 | CASRGYNEQFF | TGTGCCAGCAGGGGTTACAATGAGCAGTTCTTC
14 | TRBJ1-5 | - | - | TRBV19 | CASSRGRVYQPQHF | TGTGCCAGTAGTCGAGGCAGGGTTTATCAGCCCCAGCATTTT
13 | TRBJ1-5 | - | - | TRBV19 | CASSTPLTQPQHF | TGTGCCAGTAGTACACCACTGACTCAGCCCCAGCATTTT
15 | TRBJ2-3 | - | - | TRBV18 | CASSAMEVGTDTQYF | TGTGCCAGCTCGGCCATGGAAGTGGGCACAGATACGCAGTATTTT
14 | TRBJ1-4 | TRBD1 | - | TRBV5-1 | CASSSQGVQEKLFF | TGCGCCAGCAGCTCTCAGGGGGTCCAGGAAAAACTGTTTTTT
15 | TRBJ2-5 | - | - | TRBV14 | CASSQDGRQQETQYF | TGTGCCAGCAGCCAAGATGGACGACAACAAGAGACCCAGTACTTC
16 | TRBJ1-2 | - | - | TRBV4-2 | CASSSTGRAKHYGYTF | TGTGCCAGCAGCTCAACCGGGAGAGCGAAACACTATGGCTACACCTTC
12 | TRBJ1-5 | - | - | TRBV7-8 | CASSLQGQPQHF | TGTGCCAGCAGCTTACAGGGCCAGCCCCAGCATTTT
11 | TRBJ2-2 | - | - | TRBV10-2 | CASTKTGELFF | TGCGCCAGCACCAAAACCGGGGAGCTGTTTTTT
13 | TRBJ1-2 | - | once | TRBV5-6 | CASSLGTEGGYTF | TGTGCCAGCAGCTTAGGGACGGAAGGTGGCTACACCTTC
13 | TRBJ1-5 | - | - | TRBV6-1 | CASSEAPDQPQHF | TGTGCCAGCAGTGAAGCGCCCGATCAGCCCCAGCATTTT
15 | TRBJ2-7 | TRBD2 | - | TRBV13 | CASSQASGSKYEQYF | TGTGCCAGCAGCCAGGCTAGCGGGAGCAAATACGAGCAGTACTTC
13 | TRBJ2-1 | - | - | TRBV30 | CAWSVQGIYEQFF | TGTGCCTGGAGTGTTCAAGGGATCTATGAGCAGTTCTTC
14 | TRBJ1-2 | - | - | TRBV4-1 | CASSLTITNYGYTF | TGCGCCAGCAGCCTTACAATTACAAACTATGGCTACACCTTC
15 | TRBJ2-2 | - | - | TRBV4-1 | CASSQAARAAGELFF | TGCGCCAGCAGCCAAGCGGCCAGGGCGGCCGGGGAGCTGTTTTTT
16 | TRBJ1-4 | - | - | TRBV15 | CATSRDGRTLPEKLFF | TGTGCCACCAGCAGAGATGGGAGGACACTGCCCGAAAAACTGTTTTTT
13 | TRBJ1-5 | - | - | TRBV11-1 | CASSLGSNQPQHF | TGTGCCAGCAGCTTAGGTAGCAATCAGCCCCAGCATTTT
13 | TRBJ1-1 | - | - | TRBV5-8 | CASRYGPNTEAFF | TGTGCCAGCAGATACGGACCGAACACTGAAGCTTTCTTT
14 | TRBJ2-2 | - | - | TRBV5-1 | CASSPRGDTGELFF | TGCGCCAGCAGCCCCCGTGGGGACACCGGGGAGCTGTTTTTT
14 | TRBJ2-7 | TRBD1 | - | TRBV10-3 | CAINGQGVQYEQYF | TGTGCCATCAACGGACAGGGGGTTCAGTACGAGCAGTACTTC
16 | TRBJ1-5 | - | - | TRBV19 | CASSIVQALHFQPQHF | TGTGCCAGTAGTATTGTACAGGCGCTGCATTTTCAGCCCCAGCATTTT
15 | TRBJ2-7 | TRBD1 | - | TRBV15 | CATSREGDRGSKQYF | TGTGCCACCAGCAGAGAGGGGGACAGGGGAAGTAAGCAGTACTTC
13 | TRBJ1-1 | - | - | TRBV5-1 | CASSFRENTEAFF | TGCGCCAGCAGCTTTCGGGAGAACACTGAAGCTTTCTTT
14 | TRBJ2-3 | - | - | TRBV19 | CATSQEGTGFTQYF | TGTGCCACCTCTCAGGAGGGCACGGGGTTTACGCAGTATTTT
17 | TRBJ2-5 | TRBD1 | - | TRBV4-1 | CASSRTQGAKLQETQYF | TGCGCCAGCAGCCGAACACAGGGGGCTAAGCTCCAAGAGACCCAGTACTTC
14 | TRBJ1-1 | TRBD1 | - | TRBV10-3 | CASKEGAVNTEAFF | TGTGCCTCCAAGGAGGGGGCAGTTAACACTGAAGCTTTCTTT
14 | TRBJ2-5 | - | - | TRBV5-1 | CASSGGTYQETQYF | TGCGCCAGCAGCGGAGGGACATACCAAGAGACCCAGTACTTC
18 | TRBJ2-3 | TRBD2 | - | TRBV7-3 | CASSPDGGAGVGTDTQYF | TGTGCCAGCAGCCCGGACGGAGGAGCGGGAGTGGGCACAGATACGCAGTATTTT
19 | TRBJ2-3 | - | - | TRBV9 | CASSGPRGKPELRTDTQYF | TGTGCCAGCAGCGGCCCTAGGGGGAAACCAGAGTTGCGCACAGATACGCAGTATTTT
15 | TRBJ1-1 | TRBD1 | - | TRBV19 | CASSIHQGVNPEAFF | TGTGCCAGTAGTATCCACCAGGGGGTTAATCCCGAAGCTTTCTTT
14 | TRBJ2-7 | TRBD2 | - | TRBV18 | CASSPGLAGAVQYF | TGTGCCAGCTCACCGGGACTAGCGGGAGCCGTGCAGTACTTC
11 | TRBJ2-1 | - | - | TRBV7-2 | CASRQANEQFF | TGTGCCAGCAGGCAGGCCAATGAGCAGTTCTTC
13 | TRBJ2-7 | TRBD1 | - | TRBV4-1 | CASSQDRGREQYF | TGCGCCAGCAGCCAGGACAGGGGGCGCGAGCAGTACTTC
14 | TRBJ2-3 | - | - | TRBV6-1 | CASRFRGKADTQYF | TGTGCCAGCAGATTTAGAGGGAAAGCAGATACGCAGTATTTT
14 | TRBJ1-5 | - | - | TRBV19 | CASTLQGINQPQHF | TGTGCCAGTACTCTACAGGGAATCAATCAGCCCCAGCATTTT
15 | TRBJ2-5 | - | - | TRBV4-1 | CASSQGPLALETQYF | TGCGCCAGCAGCCAAGGACCTCTAGCGCTTGAGACCCAGTACTTC
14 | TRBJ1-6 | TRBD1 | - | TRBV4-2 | CASSSRQGVSPLHF | TGTGCCAGCAGCTCACGACAGGGTGTTTCACCCCTCCACTTT
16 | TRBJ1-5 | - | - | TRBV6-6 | CASSPLFPRDNQPQHF | TGTGCCAGCAGTCCCCTGTTCCCCCGGGACAATCAGCCCCAGCATTTT